This T cell receptor (beta chain) comes out of a study of cytomegalovirus exposure and HLA in healthy donors (TCRdb year 2017). In the study overall: In an earlier analysis of under 750 of the donors, about 270 Gb of sequence data and 95 million to 130 million unique TCR beta sequences from about 190 million T cells were reported. The T cell repertoires of under 700 subjects were profiled by immunosequencing and related to cytomegalovirus serostatus. The study combined high-throughput TCR immunosequencing, statistical association of individual TCRs with disease status, and machine learning to predict cytomegalovirus infection status. The number of donors typed differed by locus, with about 629-630 for A, B, C, DRB1 and DQB1, 522 for DQA1, 600 to 610 for DPA1, and under 490 for DPB1. Of the 300 to 400 genotyped donors, approximately 83% fell in the genetic ancestry cluster associated with self-reported Caucasian donors. Every repertoire in the discovery cohort had been generated on one and the same sequencing platform. Both class I and class II loci were covered by HLA typing, at four-digit resolution. Genome-wide SNP genotypes for about three fifths of the roughly 700 donors were used in a later genetic analysis, which treated that subset as a discovery cohort. To decide whether each TCR beta V gene segment behaved as functional or pseudogenic, an earlier analysis of approximately 600 of the donors relied on high-throughput TCR beta sequencing. The study aimed to test whether signatures of past pathogen exposure could be identified by cataloging public T cell receptors. Along with the approximately 700-subject first cohort, a separate validation cohort of more than 90 different subjects was used. A later analysis re-analyzed previously published TCR beta repertoires from roughly 600 donors and added high-resolution HLA genotyping to study TCR occurrence patterns. Donor age, sex, ethnicity and CMV serostatus were collected together with the repertoire data. Roughly 5 DR-DQ haplotypes were handled as single units for association and clustering, since linkage in the cohort was strong. Approximately 300 gigabases of sequencing data and around 85 million unique TCR sequences made up an early release that covered several hundred HLA-typed donors. Rather than drawing on any new phenotypic data, the later analysis identified candidate immune exposures from TCR beta sequences and the way those sequences occurred across donors. On average, about 240,000 unique TCR beta nucleotide sequences were sequenced per donor among fewer than 500 genotyped donors of the cohort, with roughly 18% of those sequences being non-productive. Points the paper makes about the study in general: Broadly in line with IMGT annotations, most TCR beta V segments showed up in productive rearrangements about 87% or about 30% of the time in an earlier analysis of approximately 600 of the donors. About 17 rarely observed V segments, including chromosome 9 orphons, were excluded from the earlier analysis of approximately 500 of the donors because counts were too low. In a later analysis, HLA-associated TCR beta chains showed more clonal expansion and lower generation probabilities than non-associated chains that were equally common. According to a later analysis, most CMV-associated TCR beta chains appeared to be HLA-restricted, and the HLA associations seemed to be driven largely by CMV exposure. According to a later genetic analysis, donors in an Asian-associated ancestry cluster had fewer N-insertions in productive TCRs than the roughly 660-donor mean. Linkage disequilibrium might explain the correlated functional status among segregating V segments, but an unknown experimental factor could not be excluded. At a false discovery rate of 0.05, a later analysis linked some 17,000 TCR beta sequences to specific HLA alleles. A further reported finding was that TCR beta sequences accurately predicted the HLA-A and HLA-B alleles for most subjects in the first cohort. A group of highly shared sequence variants was considered likely to be a technical artifact of the sequencing pipeline. For the cohort, immune exposure information was limited to CMV serostatus. Across donors, most TCR sequences were observed very rarely, whereas some public TCRs were present in many individuals. In this cohort, only TCR beta chains were sequenced, and detectable features were limited by the absence of alpha or paired-chain data. In a later analysis, TCR association rates were found to vary across HLA loci, with the most associated TCRs seen for DRB1 alleles and the fewest for HLA-C alleles. In vitro tests confirmed that three of the cytomegalovirus-associated TCR beta chains recognize cytomegalovirus antigens. The classifier was reported to diagnose cytomegalovirus status with high specificity and sensitivity in both the original cohort and the validation cohort. The authors suggested that the approach could potentially be extended to other disease states and immunological phenotypes. Roughly uniform sequencing depth across donors was assumed in presence/absence analyses, although this assumption may not hold. In a later genetic analysis, a missense DCLRE1C variant was associated with V-gene and J-gene trimming of TCR beta chains, and the association was replicated in an independent cohort. Because some donors lacked HLA typing at each locus, the association tests relied only on the typed subset. A total of fewer than 200 TCR beta chains were listed by the study as associated with cytomegalovirus. Some IMGT-functional V segments, including TRBV6-2 and TRBV6-3, could not be told apart with the 87-base-pair reads, so those segments were excluded. Assigning TCR associations to individual alleles was difficult when HLA alleles, especially DR and DQ, strongly co-occurred. According to a later analysis, parvovirus B19, influenza, CMV and Epstein-Barr virus appeared linked to several top co-occurrence clusters.

Worth noting for this clone: Its binding antigen is unknown.

The cohort consisted of fewer than 700 healthy bone marrow donors. Cohort members were all nominally healthy when sampled, although unrecorded immune exposures were likely present. The donor tested CMV seropositive and was one of the 289 seropositive cohort members. Each donor provided a peripheral blood sample, and peripheral blood mononuclear cells were used for TCR beta sequencing. The Qiagen DNeasy Blood Extraction Kit was used to extract genomic DNA from the blood cell samples. Trimming costs V 4 bases and J 0 bases, and their ends lie 7 bases apart. Based on the germline V gene (reference sequence), the CDR1 and CDR2 sequences are LNHDA and SQIVND. Spanning cysteine to phenylalanine, the CDR3 consists of 14 amino acids. The kept DNA is CDR3 alone, 42 bases in frame from the first base. Library preparation employed the immunoSEQ multiplex PCR assay. The multiplex PCR relied on a mix of 60 forward primers for TCR Vbeta segments and 13 reverse primers for TCR Jbeta segments. The CDR3 region of rearranged TCR beta genes was amplified from genomic DNA by a multiplex PCR assay. Amplified TCR beta libraries were sequenced as 87-base-pair reads on the Illumina HiSeq System. Regarding the original processing steps: A later analysis tallied 75 million to 95 million unique TCR beta chains across the approximately 670 repertoires, and approximately 12 million of those chains were shared by two or more donors. A nearest-neighbor algorithm error-corrected the raw reads and collapsed the reads into unique sequences, merging closely related sequences to remove PCR and sequencing errors. V, D and J gene segments were assigned by aligning CDR3 sequences to IMGT reference sequences. Each retained sequence needed at least a six-nucleotide match to both a V gene segment and a J gene segment. A rearrangement counted as productive if the CDR3 had no stop codons and remained in frame with V and J, and every other rearrangement counted as non-productive. Following IMGT convention, CDR3 was defined as the stretch from the second conserved V-encoded cysteine to the conserved J-encoded phenylalanine. The earlier analysis of some 600 of the donors excluded sequences that lacked an unambiguous match to a single V gene segment. An earlier analysis of a few hundred of the donors called V segments functional above 56.7% productive rearrangements and segregating when the between-donor standard deviation exceeded 5%. To diagnose cytomegalovirus status from the catalog of TCR beta chain sequences, a statistical classification framework was built. In a later analysis, V and J genes were assigned by comparing TCR nucleotide sequences against IMGT/GENE-DB human TR gene sequences. In a later analysis, CDR3 sequences and most-parsimonious VDJ recombination scenarios were assigned using the TCRdist pipeline. In a later analysis, each TCR beta chain was defined by its CDR3 amino acid sequence together with its V-gene family, and reads lacking a unique V-gene family were excluded. In a later analysis, several hundred highly shared, low-generation-probability nucleotide sequences were removed to address suspected cross-contamination and a sequencing artifact. A later analysis calculated a clonal expansion index for each public chain from normalized within-repertoire ranks of inferred template counts. In a later analysis, generation probabilities were computed with a VDJ recombination model fitted to out-of-frame rearrangements, and the resulting probabilities were checked against IGoR. A later analysis scored TCR-TCR, TCR-HLA and TCR-CMV co-occurrence with hypergeometric tests, applying a repertoire-size bias correction to TCR pairs. False discovery rates were estimated in a later analysis by permuting HLA or CMV assignments 20 times. A later analysis grouped co-occurring TCRs with DBSCAN, adding TCRdist sequence similarity when clustering within HLA-allele-positive subsets. Repertoires with fewer than 30,000 or more than 120,000 public chains, plus five repertoires with anomalous nucleotide sharing, were excluded from co-occurrence clustering. The source is immuneACCESS, and TCRdb retained only in-frame sequences with V and J called. Part of the clones is not carried over; for the studies checked, unresolved V genes explain less than half of this, and the remainder is unexplained. V and J calls plus clone size are reproduced from that table; the DNA served to infer D and trimming. The sample's records list under 60,000 clones. Jointly, the top ten make up more than 10% of the sample.

The sequence was collected from a woman aged 25 to 39 in good health and CMV-seropositive. The sequencing input was PBMCs. The chain was built from TRBV19 and TRBJ1-5; the D gene cannot be resolved reliably. The CDR3 protein: CASSTADSNQPQHF. The DNA reads TGTGCCAGTAGTACCGCGGATAGCAATCAGCCCCAGCATTTT.